The 7 T cell receptor beta chains reported below all come from one sample, sequenced in a study of regulatory dendritic cells for organ transplantation. Allogeneic regulatory or mature dendritic cells were co-cultured for 5 days with CFSE-labeled sorted T cells at 1:10. Their cognate antigens are unknown. The protocol was immunoSEQ multiplex PCR, while the TCRdb copy is restricted to in-frame clones and leaves out a portion. The sample has about 10,000 clones; 80% are singletons. Sequencing was performed on memory CD4+ T cells from blood cultured with dendritic cells. Subset reported: CD45RO+ memory T cells. The receptor source for this set is a human donor in good health.

V usage is TRBV21-1 and J usage is TRBJ2-1; the table's D call TRBD2 went unverified against the DNA. TRBV21-1 is designated a pseudogene. The CDR3 runs to 17 residues. CDR3 region: CATQSPGRLAGEREQFF. Here the CDR3 DNA reads TGTGCCACCCAAAGCCCAGGACGGCTAGCGGGAGAACGGGAGCAGTTCTTC.

In this sample, this clone turned up a few times. The gene calls are TRBV5-6 and TRBJ1-5; D gene ambiguous. CDR3 length: 13 amino acids. V was pared by 0 bases and J by 6 bases, with 7 bases between. The V gene's germline CDR1 is SGHDT and CDR2 YYEEEE. The CDR3 reads CASSLGRTQPQHF. Written as DNA, the CDR3 is TGTGCCAGCAGCTTGGGACGGACTCAGCCCCAGCATTTT.

This clone was seen once. V usage is TRBV4-2 and J usage is TRBJ2-3; D possibly corresponds to TRBD2 (6 bases). The germline V and J ends were trimmed by 1 base and 6 bases, with 11 bases remaining between them. The CDR3 spans 14 residues. In germline, CDR1 is LGHNA, CDR2 YNFKEQ. The DNA for the CDR3 is TGTGCCAGCAGCCAAGGCGGGGAAACCGATACGCAGTATTTT. It encodes CASSQGGETDTQYF.

The genes are TRBV7-2 and TRBJ2-1; 10 bases map to TRBD1. Germline V gene data show CDR1 as SGHTA and CDR2 as FQGNSA. V lost 5 bases to trimming and J lost 5 bases; unmatched junction nucleotides: 18. The CDR3 contains 19 residues. DNA of the CDR3: TGTGCCAGCAGCCAAGTTAGCGGCCGGGGAGGGACAGGGGACAATGAGCAGTTCTTC. Protein: CASSQVSGRGGTGDNEQFF.

This sequence joins TRBV7-3 and TRBJ2-3; the D is unclear. Germline V gives CDR1 SGHTA, CDR2 FQGTGA. V lost 5 bases and J 0 bases, leaving 9 bases between the germline ends. The CDR3 spans 14 residues. CDR3 DNA sequence: TGTGCCAGCAGCCCTCTTTACAGCACAGATACGCAGTATTTT. Translating gives CASSPLYSTDTQYF.

This sequence joins TRBV29-1 and TRBJ1-1; no firm D call. Deletions cut 4 bases from V and 1 base from J, with 7 bases between. This CDR3 spans 12 amino acids. Germline V CDR1 and CDR2: SQVTM, ANQGSEA. The CDR3 sequence is CSVGSGNTEAFF. CDR3 bases: TGCAGCGTTGGGTCCGGGAACACTGAAGCTTTCTTT. Using reference TRBV29-1 and TRBJ1-1 for the parts outside the CDR3, the full variable domain is SAVISQKPSRDICQRGTSLTIQCQVDSQVTMMFWYRQQPGQSLTLIATANQGSEATYESGFVIDKFPISRPNLTFSTLTVSNMSPEDSSIYLCSVGSGNTEAFFGQGTRLTVV.

This chain connects TRBV5-4 to TRBJ2-7, with TRBD2 matching 14 bases. Germline CDR1 SGHNT, CDR2 YYREEE (reference sequence). The CDR3 runs to 16 residues. Germline trimming cut 4 bases from V and 4 bases from J; bases unmatched to any gene: 7. The CDR3 loop reads CASSPGTSGGGYEQYF. The DNA of the CDR3 is TGTGCCAGCAGCCCCGGGACTAGCGGGGGAGGGTACGAGCAGTACTTC.